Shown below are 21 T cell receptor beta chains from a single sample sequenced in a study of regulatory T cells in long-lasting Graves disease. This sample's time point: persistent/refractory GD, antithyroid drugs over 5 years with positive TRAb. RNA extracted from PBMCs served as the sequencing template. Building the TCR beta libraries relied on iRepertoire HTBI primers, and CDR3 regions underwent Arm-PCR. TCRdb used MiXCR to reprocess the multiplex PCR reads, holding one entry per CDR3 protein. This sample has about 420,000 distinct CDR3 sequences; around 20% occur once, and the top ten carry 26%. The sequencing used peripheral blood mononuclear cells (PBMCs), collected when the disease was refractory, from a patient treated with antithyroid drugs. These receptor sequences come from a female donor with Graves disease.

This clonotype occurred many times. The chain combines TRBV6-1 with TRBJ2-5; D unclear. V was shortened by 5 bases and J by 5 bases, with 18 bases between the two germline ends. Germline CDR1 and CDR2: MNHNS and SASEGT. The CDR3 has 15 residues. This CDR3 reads CASSSTRQKIETQYF. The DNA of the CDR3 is TGTGCCAGCAGTAGTACACGGCAAAAAATTGAGACCCAGTACTTC.

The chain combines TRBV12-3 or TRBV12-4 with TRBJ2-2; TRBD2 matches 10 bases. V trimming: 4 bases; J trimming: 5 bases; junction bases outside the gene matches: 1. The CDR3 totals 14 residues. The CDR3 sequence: CASSSSGGTGELFF. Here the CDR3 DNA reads TGTGCCAGCAGTTCTAGCGGGGGAACCGGGGAGCTGTTTTTT.

DNA of the CDR3: TGTGCCAGCAGCTTGGTGAGGGGTCTCACTGAAGCTTTCTTT. Residues: CASSLVRGLTEAFF. This rearrangement joins TRBV5-5 to TRBJ1-1, with a tentative D call TRBD1 (5 bases). Per the germline V gene, CDR1 is SGHKS and CDR2 is YYEKEE (reference sequence). This CDR3 is 14 amino acids long. Trimming stripped 0 bases from V and 4 bases from J, with 10 bases between.

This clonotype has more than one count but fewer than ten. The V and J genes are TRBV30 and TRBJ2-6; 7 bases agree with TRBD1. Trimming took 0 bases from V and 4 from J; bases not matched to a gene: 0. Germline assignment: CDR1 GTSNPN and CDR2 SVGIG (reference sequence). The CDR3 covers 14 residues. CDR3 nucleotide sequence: TGTGCCTGGAGTGTCAGGGGGGGGGCCAACGTCCTGACTTTC. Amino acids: CAWSVRGGANVLTF.

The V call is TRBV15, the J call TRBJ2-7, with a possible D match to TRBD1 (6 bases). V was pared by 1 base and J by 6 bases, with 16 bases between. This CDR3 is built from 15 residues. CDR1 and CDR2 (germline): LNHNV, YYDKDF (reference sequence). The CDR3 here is CATSRARAGVCEQYF. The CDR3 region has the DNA TGTGCCACCAGCAGAGCACGTGCAGGGGTCTGCGAGCAGTACTTC.

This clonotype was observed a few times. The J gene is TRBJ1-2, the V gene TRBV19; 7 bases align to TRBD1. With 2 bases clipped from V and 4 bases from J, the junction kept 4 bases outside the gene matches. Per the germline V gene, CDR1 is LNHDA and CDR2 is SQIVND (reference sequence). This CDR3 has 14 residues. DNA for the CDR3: TGTGCCAGTAGTATAACAGGGGAGGGCTATGGCTACACCTTC. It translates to CASSITGEGYGYTF.

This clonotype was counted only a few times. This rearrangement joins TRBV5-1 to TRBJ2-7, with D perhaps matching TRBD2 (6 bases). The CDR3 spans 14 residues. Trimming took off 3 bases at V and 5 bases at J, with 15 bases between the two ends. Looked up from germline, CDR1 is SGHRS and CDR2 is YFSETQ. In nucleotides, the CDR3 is TGCGCCAGCAGCTGGACCGGGAGAGGAAACGAGCAGTACTTC. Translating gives CASSWTGRGNEQYF.

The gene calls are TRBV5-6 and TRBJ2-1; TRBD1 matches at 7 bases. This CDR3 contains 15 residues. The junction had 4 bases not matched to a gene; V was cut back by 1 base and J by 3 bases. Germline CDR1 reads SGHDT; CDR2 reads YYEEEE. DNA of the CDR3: TGTGCCAGCAGCTTGAGGGGGCAGTACTACAATGAGCAGTTCTTC. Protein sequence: CASSLRGQYYNEQFF.

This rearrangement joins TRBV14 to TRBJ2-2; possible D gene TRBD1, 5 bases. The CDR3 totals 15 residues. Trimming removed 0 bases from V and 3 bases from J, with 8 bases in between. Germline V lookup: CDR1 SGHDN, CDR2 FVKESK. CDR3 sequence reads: CASSQDRVYTGELFF. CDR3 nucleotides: TGTGCCAGCAGCCAAGACAGGGTTTACACCGGGGAGCTGTTTTTT.

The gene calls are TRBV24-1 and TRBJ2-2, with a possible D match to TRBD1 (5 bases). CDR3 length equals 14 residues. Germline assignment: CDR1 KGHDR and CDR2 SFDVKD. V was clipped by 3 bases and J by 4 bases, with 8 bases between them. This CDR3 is CATSDGALTGELFF. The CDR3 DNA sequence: TGTGCCACCAGTGATGGGGCCCTCACCGGGGAGCTGTTTTTT.

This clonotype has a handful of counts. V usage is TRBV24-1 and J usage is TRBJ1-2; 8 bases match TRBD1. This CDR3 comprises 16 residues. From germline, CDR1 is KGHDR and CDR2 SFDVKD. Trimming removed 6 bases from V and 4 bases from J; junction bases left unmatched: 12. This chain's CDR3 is CATSPSGTGYSYGYTF. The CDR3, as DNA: TGTGCCACCAGTCCCTCCGGGACAGGTTATTCCTATGGCTACACCTTC.

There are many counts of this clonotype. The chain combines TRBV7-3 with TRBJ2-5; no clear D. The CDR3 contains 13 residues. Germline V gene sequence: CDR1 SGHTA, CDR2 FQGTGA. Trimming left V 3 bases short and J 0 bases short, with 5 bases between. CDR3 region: CASSFNNQETQYF. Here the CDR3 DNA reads TGTGCCAGCAGCTTTAACAACCAAGAGACCCAGTACTTC.

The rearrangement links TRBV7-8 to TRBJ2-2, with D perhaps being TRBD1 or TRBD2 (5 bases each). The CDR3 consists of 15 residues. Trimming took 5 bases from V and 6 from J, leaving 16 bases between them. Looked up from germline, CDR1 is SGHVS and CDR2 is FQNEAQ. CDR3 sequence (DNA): TGTGCCAGCAGCAACCGGGACCCAAAGTCCGGGGAGCTGTTTTTT. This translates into CASSNRDPKSGELFF.

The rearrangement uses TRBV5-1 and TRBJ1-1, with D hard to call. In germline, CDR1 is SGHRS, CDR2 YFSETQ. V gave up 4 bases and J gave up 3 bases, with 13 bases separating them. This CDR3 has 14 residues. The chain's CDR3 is CASSAWSRDTEAFF. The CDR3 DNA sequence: TGCGCCAGCAGCGCATGGAGTCGGGACACTGAAGCTTTCTTT.

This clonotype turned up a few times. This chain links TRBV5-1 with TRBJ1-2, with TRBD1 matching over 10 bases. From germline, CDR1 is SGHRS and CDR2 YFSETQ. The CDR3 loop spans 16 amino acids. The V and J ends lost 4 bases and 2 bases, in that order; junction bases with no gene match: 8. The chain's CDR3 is CASSPRLTGGNYGYTF. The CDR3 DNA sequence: TGCGCCAGCAGCCCCCGGCTGACAGGGGGCAACTATGGCTACACCTTC.

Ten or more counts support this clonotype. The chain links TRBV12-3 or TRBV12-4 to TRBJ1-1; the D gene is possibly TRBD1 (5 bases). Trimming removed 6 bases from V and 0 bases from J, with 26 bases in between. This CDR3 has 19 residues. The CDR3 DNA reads TGTGCCAGCAGAACGAGACTTGGCAGGGCAAACCGGATGAACACTGAAGCTTTCTTT. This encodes CASRTRLGRANRMNTEAFF.

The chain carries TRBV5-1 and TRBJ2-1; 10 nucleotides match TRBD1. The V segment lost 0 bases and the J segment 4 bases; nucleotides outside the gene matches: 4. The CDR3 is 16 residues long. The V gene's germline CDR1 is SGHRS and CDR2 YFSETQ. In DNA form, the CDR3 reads TGCGCCAGCAGCTTGGCCGGGACAGGGGTTTACAATGAGCAGTTCTTC. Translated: CASSLAGTGVYNEQFF.

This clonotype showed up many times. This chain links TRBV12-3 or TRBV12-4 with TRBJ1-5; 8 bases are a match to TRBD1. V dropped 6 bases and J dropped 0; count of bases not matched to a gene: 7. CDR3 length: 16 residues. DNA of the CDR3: TGTGCCAGCAGCCCCGGGACAGGAACTAGCAATCAGCCCCAGCATTTT. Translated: CASSPGTGTSNQPQHF.

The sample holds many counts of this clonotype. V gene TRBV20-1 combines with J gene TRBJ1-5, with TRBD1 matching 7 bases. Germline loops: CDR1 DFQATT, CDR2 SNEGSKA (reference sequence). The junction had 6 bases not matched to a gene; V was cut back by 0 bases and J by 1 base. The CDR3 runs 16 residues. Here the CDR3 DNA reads TGCAGTGCTAGAGATAGCAGGGGGGTGAGCAATCAGCCCCAGCATTTT. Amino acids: CSARDSRGVSNQPQHF.

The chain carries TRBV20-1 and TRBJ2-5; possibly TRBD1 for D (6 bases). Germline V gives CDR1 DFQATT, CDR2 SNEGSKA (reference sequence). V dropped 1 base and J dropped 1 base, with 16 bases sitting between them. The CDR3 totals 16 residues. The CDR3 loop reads CSARGTGSASQETQYF. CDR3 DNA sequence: TGCAGTGCTAGAGGTACAGGGTCGGCGTCCCAAGAGACCCAGTACTTC.

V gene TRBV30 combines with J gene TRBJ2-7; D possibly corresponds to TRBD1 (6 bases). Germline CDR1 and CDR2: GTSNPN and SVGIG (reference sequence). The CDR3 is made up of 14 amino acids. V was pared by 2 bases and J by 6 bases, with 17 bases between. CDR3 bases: TGTGCCTGGAGTTGGGGTCAGGGGTCGACCGAGCAGTACTTC. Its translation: CAWSWGQGSTEQYF.